Reported below is one T cell receptor (beta chain). This specimen belongs to a study of shared clonotypes between healthy human individuals. The CDR3 loop spans 15 amino acids. Germline V lookup: CDR1 ENHRY, CDR2 SYGVKD. V was clipped by 6 bases and J by 2 bases; unmatched bases: 4. Assay used: immunoSEQ multiplex PCR; TCRdb lists only in-frame clones, some missing. The table lists roughly 700,000 clones, about 74% of them singletons, with around 1.6% in the top ten. V and J are TRBV10-3 and TRBJ2-5; 12 bases map to TRBD2. The source is a woman under 40 in good health. What was sequenced was memory CD4+ T cells sorted from blood. Subset of the sample: CD45RA-negative fraction. CDR3 in amino acids: CAIRQGTSGQETQYF. Written as DNA, the CDR3 is TGTGCCATCAGACAAGGGACTAGCGGGCAAGAGACCCAGTACTTC.